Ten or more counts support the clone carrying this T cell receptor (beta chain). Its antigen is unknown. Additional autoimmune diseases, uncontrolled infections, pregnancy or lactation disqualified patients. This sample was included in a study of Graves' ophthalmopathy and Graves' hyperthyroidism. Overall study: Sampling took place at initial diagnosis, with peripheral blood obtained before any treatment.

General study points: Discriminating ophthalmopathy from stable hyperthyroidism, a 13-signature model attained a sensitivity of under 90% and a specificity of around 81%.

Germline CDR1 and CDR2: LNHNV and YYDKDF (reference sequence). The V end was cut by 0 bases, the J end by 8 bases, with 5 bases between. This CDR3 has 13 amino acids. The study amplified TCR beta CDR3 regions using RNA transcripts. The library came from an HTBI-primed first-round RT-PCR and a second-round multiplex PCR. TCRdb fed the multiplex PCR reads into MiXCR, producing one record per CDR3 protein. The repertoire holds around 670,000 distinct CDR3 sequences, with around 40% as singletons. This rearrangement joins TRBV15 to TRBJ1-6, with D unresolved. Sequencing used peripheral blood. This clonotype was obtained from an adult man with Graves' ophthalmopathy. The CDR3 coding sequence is TGTGCCACCAGCAGAGATTTAGATTCACCCCTCCACTTT. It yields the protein CATSRDLDSPLHF. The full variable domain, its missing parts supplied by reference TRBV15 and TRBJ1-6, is DAMVIQNPRYQVTQFGKPVTLSCSQTLNHNVMYWYQQKSSQAPKLLFHYYDKDFNNEADTPDNFQSRRPNTSFCFLDIRSPGLGDTAMYLCATSRDLDSPLHFGNGTRLTVT.